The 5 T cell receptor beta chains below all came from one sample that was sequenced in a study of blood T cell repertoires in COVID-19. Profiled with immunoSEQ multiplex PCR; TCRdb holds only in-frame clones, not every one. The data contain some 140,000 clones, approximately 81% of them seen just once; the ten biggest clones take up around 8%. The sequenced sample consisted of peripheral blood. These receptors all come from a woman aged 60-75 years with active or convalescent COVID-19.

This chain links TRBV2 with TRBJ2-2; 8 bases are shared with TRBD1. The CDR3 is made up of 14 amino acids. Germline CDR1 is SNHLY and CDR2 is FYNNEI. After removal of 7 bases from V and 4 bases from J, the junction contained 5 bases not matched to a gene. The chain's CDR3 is CASKQGARTGELFF. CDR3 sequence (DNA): TGTGCCAGCAAGCAGGGGGCCCGCACCGGGGAGCTGTTTTTT.

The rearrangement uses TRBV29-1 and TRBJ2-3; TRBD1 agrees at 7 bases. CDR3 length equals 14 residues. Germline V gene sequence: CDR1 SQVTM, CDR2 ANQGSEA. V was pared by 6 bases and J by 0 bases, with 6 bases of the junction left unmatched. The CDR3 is CSVGKGASTDTQYF. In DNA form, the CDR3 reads TGCAGCGTGGGAAAGGGGGCAAGCACAGATACGCAGTATTTT.

The CDR3 DNA follows: TGTGCCAGCTCCGGTCCAGCGAAGAGCTCCTACGAGCAGTACTTC. As protein: CASSGPAKSSYEQYF. The rearrangement links TRBV5-4 to TRBJ2-7; no definite D call. Germline loops: CDR1 SGHNT, CDR2 YYREEE (reference sequence). The germline V and J ends were trimmed by 7 bases and 0 bases, with 17 bases remaining between them. The CDR3 extends over 15 amino acids.

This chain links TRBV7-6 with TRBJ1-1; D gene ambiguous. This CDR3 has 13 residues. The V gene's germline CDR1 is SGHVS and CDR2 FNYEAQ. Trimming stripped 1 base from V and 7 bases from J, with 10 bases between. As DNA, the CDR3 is TGTGCCAGCAGCTTAGTACCCAGTGGTGAAGCTTTCTTT. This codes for CASSLVPSGEAFF.

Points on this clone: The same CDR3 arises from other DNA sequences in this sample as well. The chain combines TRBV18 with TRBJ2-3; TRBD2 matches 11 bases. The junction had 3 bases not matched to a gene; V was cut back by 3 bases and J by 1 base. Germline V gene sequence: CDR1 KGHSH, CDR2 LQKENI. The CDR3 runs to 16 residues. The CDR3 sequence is CASSPLLAGGTDTQYF. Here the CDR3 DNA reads TGTGCCAGCTCACCCCTACTAGCGGGAGGCACAGATACGCAGTATTTT.